This TCR beta chain was sequenced in a study of patients and donors after allogeneic stem cell transplantation. This clonotype was seen a few times. This CDR3 is 13 amino acids long. CDR1 SGHVS and CDR2 FNYEAQ come from the germline V gene. The ends were cut back, 1 base at V and 4 bases at J, with 7 bases in the middle. TCRdb re-called the RT-PCR reads through MiXCR, storing one row per CDR3 protein. The top ten clones hold roughly three fifths of a sample with some 92,000 distinct CDR3 sequences, roughly 43% of them seen once. The sequence derives from a human donor who was either an allogeneic HSCT recipient or a stem cell or donor lymphocyte infusion donor (not recorded which). It is not recorded whose cells these are; they may come from a transplant donor. The sequenced sample was blood, either unsorted or a sorted T cell fraction (not recorded which). V and J are TRBV7-6 and TRBJ1-1; no reliable D call. The CDR3 bases are TGTGCCAGCAGCTTAGGTTGGGGCACTGAAGCTTTCTTT. It is translated as CASSLGWGTEAFF.